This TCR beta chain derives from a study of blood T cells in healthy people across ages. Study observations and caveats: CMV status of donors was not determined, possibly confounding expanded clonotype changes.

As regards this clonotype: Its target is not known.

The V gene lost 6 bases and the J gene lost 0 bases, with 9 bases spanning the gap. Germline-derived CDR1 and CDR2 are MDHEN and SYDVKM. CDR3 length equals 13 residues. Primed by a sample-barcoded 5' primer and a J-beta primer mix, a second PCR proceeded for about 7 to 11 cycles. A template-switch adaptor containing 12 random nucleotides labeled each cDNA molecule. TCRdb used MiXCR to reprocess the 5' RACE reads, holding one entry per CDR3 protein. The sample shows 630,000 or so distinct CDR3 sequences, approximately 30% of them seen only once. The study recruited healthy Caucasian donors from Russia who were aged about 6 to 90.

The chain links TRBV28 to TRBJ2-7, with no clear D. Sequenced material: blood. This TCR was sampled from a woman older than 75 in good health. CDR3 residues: CASSSSNSYEQYF. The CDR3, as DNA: TGTGCCAGCAGCTCATCTAACTCCTACGAGCAGTACTTC.